The next 2 T cell receptor beta chains were all read from a single sample in a study of cytomegalovirus exposure and HLA in healthy donors. Method: immunoSEQ multiplex PCR; TCRdb's copy keeps in-frame clones and lacks some. There are about 280,000 clones in the sample; 65% to 90% occur only once, and roughly 0.99% lies in the top ten. The sequenced material came from PBMCs. The receptors derive from a woman in her late teens or twenties in good health and CMV-seronegative.

The chain couples TRBV30 to TRBJ1-2, with D perhaps TRBD1 (5 bases). This CDR3 region has 13 residues. The germline V gene encodes CDR1 GTSNPN and CDR2 SVGIG (reference sequence). Trimming took off 4 bases at V and 4 bases at J, with 13 bases between the two ends. CDR3 protein: CAWTRGASYGYTF. CDR3 bases: TGTGCCTGGACCCGCGGGGCCTCCTATGGCTACACCTTC.

V gene TRBV13 combines with J gene TRBJ1-1; D is undetermined. Germline V lookup: CDR1 PRHDT, CDR2 FYEKMQ (reference sequence). V was shortened by 1 base and J by 4 bases, with 4 bases between the two germline ends. The CDR3 is 12 residues long. CDR3 residues: CASSLVGTEAFF. CDR3 nucleotide sequence: TGTGCCAGCAGCTTAGTCGGCACTGAAGCTTTCTTT.